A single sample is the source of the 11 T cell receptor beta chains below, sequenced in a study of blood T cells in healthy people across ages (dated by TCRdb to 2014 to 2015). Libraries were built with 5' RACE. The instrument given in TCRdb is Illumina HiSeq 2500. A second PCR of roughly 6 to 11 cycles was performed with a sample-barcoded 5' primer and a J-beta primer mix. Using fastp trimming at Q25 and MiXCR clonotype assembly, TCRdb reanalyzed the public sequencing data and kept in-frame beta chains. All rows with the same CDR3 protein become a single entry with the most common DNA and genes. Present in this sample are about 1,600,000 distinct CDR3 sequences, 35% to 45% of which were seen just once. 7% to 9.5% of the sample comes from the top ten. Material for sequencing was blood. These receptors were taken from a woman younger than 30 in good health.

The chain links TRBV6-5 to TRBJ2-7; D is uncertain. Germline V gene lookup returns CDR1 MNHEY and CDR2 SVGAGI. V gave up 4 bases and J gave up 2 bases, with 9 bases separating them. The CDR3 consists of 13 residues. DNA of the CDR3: TGTGCCAGCAGTTGCGCGTCCGCCTACGAGCAGTACTTC. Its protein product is CASSCASAYEQYF.

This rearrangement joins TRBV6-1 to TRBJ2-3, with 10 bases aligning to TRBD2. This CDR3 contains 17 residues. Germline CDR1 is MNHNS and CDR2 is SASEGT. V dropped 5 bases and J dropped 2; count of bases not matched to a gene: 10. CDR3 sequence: CASSRRLAGSHTDTQYF. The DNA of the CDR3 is TGTGCCAGCAGTCGGCGACTAGCGGGTTCTCACACAGATACGCAGTATTTT.

The CDR3 loop reads CASSYTTGHYEQYF. The CDR3 DNA reads as TGTGCCAGCAGTTACACGACGGGTCACTACGAGCAGTACTTC. The V and J genes are TRBV28 and TRBJ2-4; D is unclear. The J call is in doubt because the DNA end fits TRBJ2-7 better. From germline, CDR1 is MDHEN and CDR2 SYDVKM. The CDR3 contains 14 residues.

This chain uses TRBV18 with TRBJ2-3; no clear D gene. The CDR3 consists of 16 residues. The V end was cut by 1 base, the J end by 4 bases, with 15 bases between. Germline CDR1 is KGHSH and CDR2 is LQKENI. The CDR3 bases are TGTGCCAGCTCACCACTTGGCGGTGGTGGTGCAGATACGCAGTATTTT. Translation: CASSPLGGGGADTQYF.

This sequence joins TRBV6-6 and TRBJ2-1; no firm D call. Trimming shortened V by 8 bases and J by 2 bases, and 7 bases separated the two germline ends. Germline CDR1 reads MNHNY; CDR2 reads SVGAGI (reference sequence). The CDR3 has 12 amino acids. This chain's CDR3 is CASGEPYNEQFF. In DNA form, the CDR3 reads TGTGCCAGCGGGGAACCCTACAATGAGCAGTTCTTC.

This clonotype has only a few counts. The CDR3 is CASSYSIGTRSYEQYF. DNA for the CDR3: TGTGCCAGCAGTTACTCGATCGGGACAAGATCCTACGAGCAGTACTTC. The genes are TRBV6-5 and TRBJ2-7, with D possibly TRBD1 on 6 matching bases. V lost 0 bases, J lost 1 base, and 13 bases lay in between. CDR1 and CDR2 from the germline V gene are MNHEY and SVGAGI. This CDR3 contains 16 residues.

Written as DNA, the CDR3 is TGCGCCAGCAGCTTGGGGACTAGCGGGATTGGAGTAGGAGGGCAGTACTTC. Protein sequence: CASSLGTSGIGVGGQYF. The chain couples TRBV5-1 to TRBJ2-7; 12 bases are shared with TRBD2. Germline V lookup: CDR1 SGHRS, CDR2 YFSETQ. Unmatched junction bases numbered 13, after V lost 0 bases and J lost 9 bases. The CDR3 contains 17 residues.

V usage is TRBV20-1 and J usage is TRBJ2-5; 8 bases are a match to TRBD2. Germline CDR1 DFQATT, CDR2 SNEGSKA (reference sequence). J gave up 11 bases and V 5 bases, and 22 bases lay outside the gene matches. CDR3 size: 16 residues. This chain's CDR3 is CSAAPVAGLDWSEQYF. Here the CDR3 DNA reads TGCAGTGCTGCGCCGGTAGCGGGACTAGATTGGAGTGAGCAGTACTTC.

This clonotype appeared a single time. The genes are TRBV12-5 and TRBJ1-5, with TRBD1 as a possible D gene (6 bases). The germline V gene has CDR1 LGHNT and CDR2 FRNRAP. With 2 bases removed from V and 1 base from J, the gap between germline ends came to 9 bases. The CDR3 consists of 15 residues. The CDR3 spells CASGLYRVSNQPQHF. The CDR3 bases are TGTGCTAGTGGTTTGTACAGGGTGAGCAATCAGCCCCAGCATTTT. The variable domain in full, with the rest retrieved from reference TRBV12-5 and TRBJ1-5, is DARVTQTPRHKVTEMGQEVTMRCQPILGHNTVFWYRQTMMQGLELLAYFRNRAPLDDSGMPKDRFSAEMPDATLATLKIQPSEPRDSAVYFCASGLYRVSNQPQHFGDGTRLSIL.

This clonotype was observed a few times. The CDR3 sequence is CSVEDFGGGHYTF. CDR3 sequence (DNA): TGCAGCGTTGAAGATTTCGGAGGGGGCCATTACACCTTC. This rearrangement joins TRBV29-1 to TRBJ1-2; 7 bases fit TRBD1. The CDR3 extends over 13 amino acids. CDR1 and CDR2 from the germline V gene are SQVTM and ANQGSEA. V dropped 0 bases and J dropped 11; count of bases not matched to a gene: 9.

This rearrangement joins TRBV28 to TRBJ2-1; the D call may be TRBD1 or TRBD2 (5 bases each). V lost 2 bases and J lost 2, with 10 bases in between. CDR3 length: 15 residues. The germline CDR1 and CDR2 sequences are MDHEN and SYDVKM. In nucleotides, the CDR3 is TGTGCCAGCAGTTTAGAGGGGTTCGCCTACAATGAGCAGTTCTTC. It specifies CASSLEGFAYNEQFF.